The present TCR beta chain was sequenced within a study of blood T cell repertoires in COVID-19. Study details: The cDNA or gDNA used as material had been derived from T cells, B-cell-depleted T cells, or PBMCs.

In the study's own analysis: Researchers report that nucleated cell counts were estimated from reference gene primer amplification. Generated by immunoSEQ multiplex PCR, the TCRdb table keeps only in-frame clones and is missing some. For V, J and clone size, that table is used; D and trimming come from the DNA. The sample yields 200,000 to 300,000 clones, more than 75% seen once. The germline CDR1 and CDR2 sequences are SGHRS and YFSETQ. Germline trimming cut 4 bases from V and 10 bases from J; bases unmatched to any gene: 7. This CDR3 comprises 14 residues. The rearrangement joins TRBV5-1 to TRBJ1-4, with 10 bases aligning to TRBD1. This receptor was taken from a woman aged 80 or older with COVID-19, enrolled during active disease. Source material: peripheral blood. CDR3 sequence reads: CASSLRDRGGKLFF. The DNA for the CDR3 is TGCGCCAGCAGCCTCCGGGACAGGGGAGGAAAACTGTTTTTT.